This T cell receptor beta chain was retrieved from a study of blood T cell repertoires in COVID-19. Clinical history as reported by participants underpinned cohort assignment. Clones were read by immunoSEQ multiplex PCR, and TCRdb kept only the in-frame ones, dropping some. The sample consists of fewer than 500,000 clones, around nine tenths of them appearing once. Looked up from germline, CDR1 is SGDLS and CDR2 is YYNGEE. CDR3 size: 15 residues. The V end was cut by 4 bases, the J end by 2 bases, with 15 bases between. V and J are TRBV9 and TRBJ1-1, with D hard to call. Sequencing was carried out using PBMCs or T cells enriched from blood (not recorded which). The TCR originated in a woman younger than 45 with acute COVID-19. This chain's CDR3 is CASSPGSSLNTEAFF. In nucleotides, the CDR3 is TGTGCCAGCAGCCCCGGGTCGTCACTAAACACTGAAGCTTTCTTT.